What follows are 4 T cell receptor beta chains derived from one specimen sequenced in a study of T cell responses to AZD1222 COVID-19 vaccine. Profiling relied on immunoSEQ multiplex PCR, and the TCRdb table lists in-frame clones only, not all of them. The sample yields some 120,000 clones, about 86% seen once. Sequenced here: peripheral blood, sampled on day 0 of AZD1222 vaccination. The receptor source for this set is an adult in good health.

The chain couples TRBV7-9 to TRBJ1-1; D might be TRBD1 (6 bases). The CDR3 has 15 residues. V lost 2 bases to trimming and J lost 1 base, with 11 bases between them. Germline V gene data show CDR1 as SEHNR and CDR2 as FQNEAQ (reference sequence). The DNA of the CDR3 is TGTGCCAGCAGCTTACAGGCAGGGGAGAACACTGAAGCTTTCTTT. It specifies CASSLQAGENTEAFF.

The V call is TRBV27, the J call TRBJ2-7, with TRBD2 as a possible D gene (5 bases). CDR3 length: 14 amino acids. In germline, CDR1 is MNHEY, CDR2 SMNVEV (reference sequence). The ends were cut back, 3 bases at V and 3 bases at J, with 12 bases in the middle. The CDR3 DNA sequence: TGTGCCAGCAGTTTCTCGAGGAGGCTCTACGAGCAGTACTTC. This sequence encodes CASSFSRRLYEQYF.

The chain recombines TRBV5-1 with TRBJ1-4, with D possibly TRBD1 on 5 matching bases. The germline V gene encodes CDR1 SGHRS and CDR2 YFSETQ. Between the trimmed V and J ends, which lost 4 bases and 0 bases, there was a span of 13 bases. The length of the CDR3 is 16 residues. DNA of the CDR3: TGCGCCAGCAGCATGGGACTCTACACAACTAATGAAAAACTGTTTTTT. Amino acids: CASSMGLYTTNEKLFF.

The chain uses TRBV11-3 and TRBJ1-3; TRBD1 might be the D (6 bases). The CDR3 loop spans 14 amino acids. V was cut by 3 bases and J by 0 bases, with 6 bases left in between. Germline lookup yields CDR1 SGHNT and CDR2 YENEEA. The DNA of the CDR3 is TGTGCCAGCAGCTTGACAGGCTCTGGAAACACCATATATTTT. It encodes CASSLTGSGNTIYF.